Below, one T cell receptor (beta chain) is given with its context. This record belongs to a study of shared clonotypes between healthy human individuals. TCRdb's table, derived via immunoSEQ multiplex PCR, lists solely in-frame clones and lacks some. Seen here are 2 million to 2.5 million clones, around 95% observed once, and the top ten hold around 0.13%. The germline CDR1 and CDR2 sequences are SGHAT and FQNNGV. V was pared by 3 bases and J by 6 bases, with 26 bases between. The CDR3 sequence is 18 residues long. Input material: naive CD4+ T cells sorted from blood. Specified subset: CD45RA+ positively selected. The sequence was obtained from a man aged 18-30 years in good health. V and J are TRBV11-2 and TRBJ1-1; perhaps TRBD1 as D (6 bases). The CDR3, as DNA: TGTGCCAGCAGCTTGGACACAGGGACCCCCCATTTTGGCGCTGAAGCTTTCTTT. Its protein product is CASSLDTGTPHFGAEAFF. Full variable domain (remainder filled in from reference TRBV11-2 and TRBJ1-1): EAGVAQSPRYKIIEKRQSVAFWCNPISGHATLYWYQQILGQGPKLLIQFQNNGVVDDSQLPKDRFSAERLKGVDSTLKIQPAKLEDSAVYLCASSLDTGTPHFGAEAFFGQGTRLTVV.